These 21 T cell receptor beta chains were sequenced from one sample in a study of beta chain features in type 1 diabetes. What was sequenced were expressed TCRB transcripts, since all of the isolated RNA had been reverse transcribed. Using immunoSEQ multiplex PCR, the repertoire was profiled, and TCRdb retains in-frame clones only, with some absent. The data show 300,000 to 400,000 clones, around 7.6% seen once. The sequencing sample was made of central memory CD4+ T cells from blood. The origin of the receptors is a woman under 30 in good health.

The chain has TRBV4-3 and TRBJ2-1; D is undetermined. Germline V gives CDR1 LGHNA, CDR2 YSLEER. Trimming stripped 0 bases from V and 13 bases from J, with 31 bases between. This CDR3 is built from 19 residues. In nucleotides, the CDR3 is TGCGCCAGCAGCCAAGATCTAAGGCTTGGCGGCGCGTTCTTACCCGAACAGTTCTTC. Its protein product is CASSQDLRLGGAFLPEQFF.

The genes are TRBV19 and TRBJ1-1; D is undetermined. There are 12 residues in the CDR3. CDR1 is LNHDA, CDR2 SQIVND, per germline (reference sequence). Trimming took 7 bases from V and 3 from J, leaving 9 bases between them. CDR3 amino acids: CASNEGYTEAFF. The CDR3 DNA reads as TGTGCCAGTAATGAGGGATACACTGAAGCTTTCTTT.

This clone has more than one count but fewer than ten. The sample contains more than one DNA sequence encoding this CDR3. The gene calls are TRBV28 and TRBJ2-5; D may match TRBD1 or TRBD2 (7 bases each). CDR3 length equals 12 residues. Germline assignment: CDR1 MDHEN and CDR2 SYDVKM. V shed 6 bases and J shed 5 bases, with 10 bases lying between them. The CDR3 protein is CASSQGGETQYF. CDR3 nucleotides: TGTGCCAGCAGCCAGGGGGGGGAGACCCAGTACTTC.

This clone was seen a few times. This chain joins TRBV7-2 and TRBJ2-5, with TRBD2 matching 8 bases. Germline CDR1 is SGHTA and CDR2 is FQGNSA. This CDR3 comprises 15 residues. With V trimmed by 1 base and J by 6 bases, 7 bases remained unmatched. As DNA, the CDR3 is TGTGCCAGCAGCTTAGGGGCCGCGGGAGGCCAGACCCAGTACTTC. This translates into CASSLGAAGGQTQYF.

The chain carries TRBV27 and TRBJ2-3, with TRBD1 identical over 7 bases. The CDR3 loop spans 14 amino acids. V was pared by 5 bases and J by 6 bases, with 8 bases of the junction left unmatched. Germline assignment: CDR1 MNHEY and CDR2 SMNVEV (reference sequence). The CDR3 reads CASSPEHRGDTQYF. CDR3 nucleotide sequence: TGTGCCAGCAGTCCCGAGCACAGGGGTGATACGCAGTATTTT.

This clone has a handful of counts. A much larger clone lies one base from this, so it may be a read error. In DNA form, the CDR3 reads TGTGCCAGCAGCCCGGGACTGAGCACAGATACGCAGTATTTT. It specifies CASSPGLSTDTQYF. The chain recombines TRBV14 with TRBJ2-3; D perhaps matches TRBD2 (6 bases). Germline CDR1 is SGHDN and CDR2 is FVKESK. V gave up 4 bases and J gave up 0 bases, with 8 bases separating them. The length of the CDR3 is 14 residues. Looking up the rest from reference TRBV14 and TRBJ2-3 gives the full variable domain: EAGVTQFPSHSVIEKGQTVTLRCDPISGHDNLYWYRRVMGKEIKFLLHFVKESKQDESGMPNNRFLAERTGGTYSTLKVQPAELEDSGVYFCASSPGLSTDTQYFGPGTRLTVL.

This clone was detected a few times. The genes are TRBV10-3 and TRBJ2-3, with a possible D match to TRBD1 (6 bases). Germline loops: CDR1 ENHRY, CDR2 SYGVKD. V was trimmed by 6 bases and J by 1 base, leaving 14 bases between them. This CDR3 comprises 15 residues. CDR3 amino acids: CAIRPHRDGTDTQYF. DNA of the CDR3: TGTGCCATCAGACCCCACAGGGATGGCACAGATACGCAGTATTTT.

The V and J genes are TRBV6-1 and TRBJ2-7; D gene unclear. The CDR3 totals 15 residues. Germline CDR1 is MNHNS and CDR2 is SASEGT. V was shortened by 7 bases and J by 4 bases, with 20 bases between the two germline ends. The CDR3 region is CASISLAPAIYEQYF. In nucleotides, the CDR3 is TGTGCCAGCATCTCATTGGCTCCAGCGATATACGAGCAGTACTTC.

The gene calls are TRBV15 and TRBJ2-1; no firm D call. Germline V gene data show CDR1 as LNHNV and CDR2 as YYDKDF (reference sequence). The CDR3 covers 16 residues. Trimming shortened V by 1 base and J by 1 base, and 11 bases separated the two germline ends. CDR3: CATSRGRLSSYNEQFF. DNA of the CDR3: TGTGCCACCAGCAGAGGCCGCCTATCTTCCTACAATGAGCAGTTCTTC.

This clone was picked up a small number of times. The chain is built from TRBV27 and TRBJ1-5; D remains ambiguous. CDR3 length: 13 amino acids. Looked up from germline, CDR1 is MNHEY and CDR2 is SMNVEV (reference sequence). Trimming took 2 bases from V and 3 from J, leaving 5 bases between them. The CDR3 loop is CASSLQYNQPQHF. The DNA for the CDR3 is TGTGCCAGCAGTTTACAGTACAATCAGCCCCAGCATTTT.

This rearrangement joins TRBV18 to TRBJ1-1, with TRBD1 identical over 7 bases. Germline V gene data show CDR1 as KGHSH and CDR2 as LQKENI. V dropped 8 bases and J dropped 1; count of bases not matched to a gene: 4. The CDR3 runs to 13 residues. DNA of the CDR3: TGTGCCAGCGAGGGACAGCCGAACACTGAAGCTTTCTTT. Translating gives CASEGQPNTEAFF.

This clone was detected only a few times. The chain carries TRBV28 and TRBJ2-7, with 10 nucleotides matching TRBD2. The CDR3 runs to 16 residues. J lost 2 bases, V lost 6 bases, and 10 bases had no gene match. From germline, CDR1 is MDHEN and CDR2 SYDVKM. CDR3 loop: CASRPGVAGGTYEQYF. CDR3 in DNA: TGTGCCAGCAGACCGGGGGTAGCGGGAGGAACCTACGAGCAGTACTTC.

The chain joins TRBV5-5 to TRBJ2-3; no clear D. Trimming stripped 0 bases from V and 8 bases from J, with 13 bases between. In germline, CDR1 is SGHKS, CDR2 YYEKEE (reference sequence). This CDR3 region has 14 residues. The CDR3 DNA reads as TGTGCCAGCAGCTTGGCCCGAACTTTCCCTACGCAGTATTTT. Its translation: CASSLARTFPTQYF. The full variable domain, in which reference TRBV5-5 and TRBJ2-3 provide the parts outside the CDR3, is DAGVTQSPTHLIKTRGQQVTLRCSPISGHKSVSWYQQVLGQGPQFIFQYYEKEERGRGNFPDRFSARQFPNYSSELNVNALLLGDSALYLCASSLARTFPTQYFGPGTRLTVL.

This chain joins TRBV6-5 and TRBJ1-1, with D perhaps matching TRBD1 (6 bases). V was trimmed by 0 bases and J by 11 bases, leaving 13 bases between them. This CDR3 has 13 residues. Germline CDR1 and CDR2: MNHEY and SVGAGI. This CDR3 is CASSYSQGRLAFF. The CDR3 DNA follows: TGTGCCAGCAGTTACTCACAGGGTCGGTTGGCTTTCTTT.

In its sample, this clone was seen many times. The V call is TRBV7-9, the J call TRBJ2-1, with 7 bases fitting TRBD1. The germline gives CDR1 SEHNR, CDR2 FQNEAQ (reference sequence). Trimming removed 2 bases from V and 3 bases from J; junction bases left unmatched: 4. This CDR3 has 15 residues. CDR3 bases: TGTGCCAGCAGCTTAACAGGGGCGGTCTACAATGAGCAGTTCTTC. Its protein is CASSLTGAVYNEQFF.

For the CDR3, the DNA is TGTGCCAGCAGTCCGGAGGGACAGGCACAGACCTACGAGCAGTACTTC. Translating it yields CASSPEGQAQTYEQYF. This chain uses TRBV27 with TRBJ2-7; TRBD1 matches 8 bases. This CDR3 is built from 16 residues. Germline CDR1 MNHEY, CDR2 SMNVEV (reference sequence). V lost 5 bases, J lost 2 bases, and 11 bases stayed unmatched.

This clone has at least ten counts. The gene calls are TRBV7-2 and TRBJ2-3, with D perhaps matching TRBD2 (6 bases). V dropped 2 bases and J dropped 1 base, with 13 bases sitting between them. Per germline, CDR1 SGHTA and CDR2 FQGNSA. This CDR3 is built from 16 residues. The CDR3 protein is CASSLRRGYRTDTQYF. For the CDR3, the DNA is TGTGCCAGCAGCTTAAGGAGGGGCTACCGCACAGATACGCAGTATTTT.

In its sample, this clone was seen many times. The rearrangement links TRBV14 to TRBJ2-1, with 11 bases lining up with TRBD2. The V and J ends lost 4 bases and 8 bases, in that order; junction bases with no gene match: 7. This CDR3 is built from 15 residues. CDR1 is SGHDN and CDR2 is FVKESK in the germline V gene. This CDR3 is CASSRLGLADHEQFF. In nucleotides, the CDR3 is TGTGCCAGCAGCCGACTGGGACTAGCGGATCATGAGCAGTTCTTC.

The chain has TRBV29-1 and TRBJ2-1, with 7 bases matching TRBD1. The V gene's germline CDR1 is SQVTM and CDR2 ANQGSEA. This CDR3 comprises 12 residues. CDR3 sequence reads: CRANRGVNEQFF. The CDR3 DNA is TGCAGGGCAAACAGGGGAGTCAATGAGCAGTTCTTC.

This clone was recorded a few times. The chain links TRBV11-2 to TRBJ2-3; possibly TRBD1 for D (6 bases). Germline-derived CDR1 and CDR2 are SGHAT and FQNNGV. V gave up 5 bases and J gave up 4 bases, with 13 bases separating them. The CDR3 runs to 14 residues. The CDR3 region has the DNA TGTGCCAGCAGCCCACAGGGATCGGCAGATACGCAGTATTTT. Translation: CASSPQGSADTQYF.

The table lists this clone with a few counts. Other DNA sequences within the sample encode an identical CDR3. Written as DNA, the CDR3 is TGTGCCACCAGCAGAGATCGGGGGAACACCGGGGAGCTGTTTTTT. The encoded protein is CATSRDRGNTGELFF. V is TRBV15 and J is TRBJ2-2; D possibly corresponds to TRBD2 (5 bases). Germline V gene lookup returns CDR1 LNHNV and CDR2 YYDKDF (reference sequence). V lost 0 bases and J lost 1, with 6 bases in between. This CDR3 is 15 amino acids long.